The clone carrying this T cell receptor beta chain came up a few times. Its antigen remains unidentified. TCRdb analysed the 5' RACE reads with MiXCR anew, one entry per CDR3 protein. There are about 300,000 distinct CDR3 sequences in the sample; 19% occur only once, and under 25% lies in the top ten. The V gene's germline CDR1 is SGHTA and CDR2 FQGNSA. The CDR3 is 12 residues long. J lost 8 bases, V lost 5 bases, and 3 bases had no gene match. This record belongs to a study of T-cell memory formation after mild COVID-19. For the study at large: TCR clusters were mostly donor specific. Study-wide results and caveats: Whereas later expanders leaned CD4+, clones contracting day 15 to 85 showed a balanced CD4/CD8 makeup. What remained unconfirmed was the SARS-CoV-2 specificity of second-wave clones peaking on day 37.

Sequences were obtained from PBMCs or a T cell subset sorted from them (not recorded which). This clonotype was obtained from a young man who had mild COVID-19 (a few samples of this study predate the infection). Cell type and time point are not known. The V call is TRBV7-2, the J call TRBJ2-3; TRBD1 matches 8 bases. DNA of the CDR3: TGTGCCAGCAGCCCGACAGGGGTTACGCAGTATTTT. Its protein is CASSPTGVTQYF.